The clone carrying this T cell receptor (beta chain) has ten or more counts. Antigen specificity is unknown. The sample belongs to a study of T cells after yellow fever vaccination. Study-level points and caveats: The secondary response peaked faster, at day 5 versus 15, but was weaker. Just a small share of clonotypes turned up in the CD4 compartment as well as the CD8 compartment. Bulk-population clonotypes that are abundant could appear as contaminants in FACS-sorted repertoires.

Trimming stripped 4 bases from V and 2 bases from J, with 14 bases between. The CDR3 loop spans 15 amino acids. Germline loops: CDR1 ENHRY, CDR2 SYGVKD. TCR cDNA, made by 5'RACE template switching, carried an added universal primer site and UMIs. TCRdb reprocessed the 5' RACE reads via MiXCR and lists one record per CDR3 protein. The data contain 300,000 or so distinct CDR3 sequences, roughly 4% of them singletons. The TCR comes from a man between 18 and 29 years old who received the YFV17D yellow fever vaccine. This specimen consisted of PBMCs, obtained 5 days after the yellow fever booster vaccination. The rearrangement links TRBV10-3 to TRBJ2-5; possibly TRBD1 for D (6 bases). CDR3 protein: CAISVTGTQQETQYF. For the CDR3, the DNA is TGTGCCATCAGTGTGACCGGGACACAACAAGAGACCCAGTACTTC.